Each of the 8 T cell receptor beta chains below was sequenced from the same sample in a study of blood T cell repertoires in COVID-19. Sequencing used immunoSEQ multiplex PCR; TCRdb keeps in-frame clones, though not all of them. The sample consists of about 310,000 clones, roughly 87% of them appearing once. Sequenced input: peripheral blood. The receptors were sampled from a man aged 50 or older with active or convalescent COVID-19.

This clone appeared once. V usage is TRBV11-2 and J usage is TRBJ2-4; D is perhaps TRBD1 (5 bases). The CDR3 consists of 11 residues. Deletions cut 3 bases from V and 15 bases from J, with 12 bases between. The germline V gene encodes CDR1 SGHAT and CDR2 FQNNGV. The CDR3 nucleotides are TGTGCCAGCAGCTTTTCCAGGGTAGCGTACTTC. It is translated as CASSFSRVAYF.

V usage is TRBV5-6 and J usage is TRBJ1-5; possibly TRBD1 for D (5 bases). Deletions cut 3 bases from V and 4 bases from J, with 17 bases between. The CDR3 runs 16 residues. Per the germline V gene, CDR1 is SGHDT and CDR2 is YYEEEE. In nucleotides, the CDR3 is TGTGCCAGCAGCTCTGGGGGAGGGGTGTGGAATCAGCCCCAGCATTTT. It codes for CASSSGGGVWNQPQHF. Supplemented by reference TRBV5-6 and TRBJ1-5, the full variable domain reads DAGVTQSPTHLIKTRGQQVTLRCSPKSGHDTVSWYQQALGQGPQFIFQYYEEEERQRGNFPDRFSGHQFPNYSSELNVNALLLGDSALYLCASSSGGGVWNQPQHFGDGTRLSIL.

This sequence joins TRBV5-6 and TRBJ2-2; D uncertain. The germline V and J ends were trimmed by 1 base and 6 bases, with 13 bases remaining between them. The germline CDR1 and CDR2 sequences are SGHDT and YYEEEE. The CDR3 has 15 residues. Here the CDR3 reads CASSLLGTPSGELFF. For the CDR3, the DNA is TGTGCCAGCAGCTTGTTGGGCACCCCGTCCGGGGAGCTGTTTTTT.

The chain couples TRBV6-6 to TRBJ2-3, with D unclear. Germline CDR1 reads MNHNY; CDR2 reads SVGAGI (reference sequence). This CDR3 is built from 16 residues. V shed 6 bases and J shed 0 bases, with 16 bases lying between them. The chain's CDR3 is CASRPPGVSSTDTQYF. The DNA of the CDR3 is TGTGCCAGCAGGCCCCCCGGTGTTTCTAGCACAGATACGCAGTATTTT.

This chain joins TRBV6-5 and TRBJ2-2; D is unresolved. Trimming pared 6 bases from V and 6 bases from J, leaving 8 bases between. This CDR3 is built from 12 residues. In germline, CDR1 is MNHEY, CDR2 SVGAGI. The CDR3 DNA follows: TGTGCCAGCAGCTCCCCTTCCGGGGAGCTGTTTTTT. It encodes CASSSPSGELFF.

The chain carries TRBV2 and TRBJ2-3; 7 bases line up with TRBD1. Germline CDR1 SNHLY, CDR2 FYNNEI. J was trimmed by 0 bases and V by 7 bases; bases with no gene match: 1. The CDR3 spans 13 residues. The chain's CDR3 is CASIQGSTDTQYF. The CDR3 DNA reads TGTGCCAGCATACAGGGGAGCACAGATACGCAGTATTTT.

The rearrangement uses TRBV29-1 and TRBJ2-3, with 9 bases lining up with TRBD1. V was pared by 2 bases and J by 4 bases, with 4 bases of the junction left unmatched. The CDR3 extends over 14 amino acids. The V gene's germline CDR1 is SQVTM and CDR2 ANQGSEA. The CDR3 coding sequence is TGCAGCGTTGAACCGTGGACAGGGGCAGATACGCAGTATTTT. It translates to CSVEPWTGADTQYF.

The V gene is TRBV5-6, the J gene TRBJ2-7; D is unresolved. Germline V gene data show CDR1 as SGHDT and CDR2 as YYEEEE. This CDR3 contains 12 residues. Deletions cut 8 bases from V and 3 bases from J, with 12 bases between. The CDR3 DNA sequence: TGTGCCAGTTCTACCACTATCTACGAGCAGTACTTC. Translating it yields CASSTTIYEQYF.